A selection of T cell receptor beta chains follows, all from one sample in a study of cytomegalovirus exposure and HLA in healthy donors. Libraries were prepared by immunoSEQ multiplex PCR; TCRdb keeps only in-frame clonotypes and omits some of them. The sample comprises about 190,000 clones, 81% of which are singletons, and about 1.8% rests with the top ten. The sample was PBMCs. These receptors were collected from a man younger than 35 in good health and CMV-seronegative. Both conserved end residues are part of each CDR3. D genes are given only for firm matches. The size field is filled for only some rows; it gives once, few, many or a size class.

size: .; D: .; length: 16; J: TRBJ2-7; V: TRBV13; CDR3: CASSLMGPASSYEQYF; DNA: TGTGCCAGCAGCTTAATGGGGCCAGCAAGCTCCTACGAGCAGTACTTC
size: .; D: TRBD2; length: 17; J: TRBJ2-2; V: TRBV9; CDR3: CASSGGVTGGRTGELFF; DNA: TGTGCCAGCAGCGGAGGGGTTACGGGGGGGCGAACCGGGGAGCTGTTTTTT
size: few; D: TRBD2; length: 15; J: TRBJ2-7; V: TRBV7-8; CDR3: CASSKTGTSSYEQYF; DNA: TGTGCCAGCAGCAAAACCGGGACTAGTTCCTACGAGCAGTACTTC
size: .; D: TRBD1; length: 15; J: TRBJ1-4; V: TRBV15; CDR3: CATSRVDRDNEKLFF; DNA: TGTGCCACCAGCAGAGTGGACAGGGATAATGAAAAACTGTTTTTT
size: .; D: .; length: 14; J: TRBJ1-5; V: TRBV6-1; CDR3: CASSEFRDGQPQHF; DNA: TGTGCCAGCAGTGAGTTCAGGGATGGCCAGCCCCAGCATTTT
size: once; D: TRBD1; length: 16; J: TRBJ2-5; V: TRBV6-6; CDR3: CASSTPEQGGQETQYF; DNA: TGTGCCAGCAGTACCCCCGAACAGGGGGGACAAGAGACCCAGTACTTC
size: once; D: TRBD2; length: 17; J: TRBJ2-5; V: TRBV5-1; CDR3: CASSTNAWRGAQETQYF; DNA: TGCGCCAGCAGCACGAATGCCTGGCGGGGGGCTCAAGAGACCCAGTACTTC
size: .; D: .; length: 14; J: TRBJ2-2; V: TRBV6-1; CDR3: CATGPGPRPGELFF; DNA: TGTGCCACCGGACCAGGGCCAAGGCCCGGGGAGCTGTTTTTT
size: .; D: TRBD1; length: 15; J: TRBJ1-5; V: TRBV7-2; CDR3: CASSWGQGSNQPQHF; DNA: TGTGCCAGCAGCTGGGGACAGGGTAGCAATCAGCCCCAGCATTTT
size: .; D: .; length: 15; J: TRBJ1-4; V: TRBV9; CDR3: CASSITAGADEKLFF; DNA: TGTGCCAGCAGCATTACCGCAGGGGCTGATGAAAAACTGTTTTTT
size: once; D: TRBD2; length: 10; J: TRBJ2-3; V: TRBV20-1; CDR3: CSAPLAGQYF; DNA: TGCAGTGCCCCACTAGCGGGGCAGTATTTT
size: .; D: .; length: 19; J: TRBJ1-6; V: TRBV18; CDR3: CASSPLGLTVATTPTSLHF; DNA: TGTGCCAGCTCACCACTGGGTCTAACAGTGGCTACCACACCGACTAGTCTCCACTTT
size: few; D: TRBD1; length: 14; J: TRBJ1-2; V: TRBV7-2; CDR3: CASSLPDRGYGYTF; DNA: TGTGCCAGCAGCTTACCGGACAGGGGTTATGGCTACACCTTC
size: .; D: .; length: 12; J: TRBJ1-2; V: TRBV27; CDR3: CASKRGTAGYTF; DNA: TGTGCCAGCAAACGGGGGACTGCCGGCTACACCTTC
size: few; D: .; length: 13; J: TRBJ1-4; V: TRBV7-8; CDR3: CASSLARGEKLFF; DNA: TGTGCCAGCAGCTTAGCCAGGGGTGAAAAACTGTTTTTT
size: .; D: .; length: 16; J: TRBJ1-2; V: TRBV6-1; CDR3: CASSQEGSGGTYGYTF; DNA: TGTGCCAGCAGTCAAGAGGGGAGCGGGGGCACTTATGGCTACACCTTC
size: .; D: .; length: 14; J: TRBJ1-6; V: TRBV27; CDR3: CASSLSRGGSPLHF; DNA: TGTGCCAGCAGTTTGAGCCGCGGAGGCTCACCCCTCCACTTT
size: .; D: .; length: 16; J: TRBJ1-2; V: TRBV7-2; CDR3: CASSFVTGIPNYGYTF; DNA: TGTGCCAGCAGCTTCGTGACCGGGATTCCTAACTATGGCTACACCTTC
size: .; D: .; length: 14; J: TRBJ2-7; V: TRBV7-2; CDR3: CASGFVTETYEQYF; DNA: TGTGCCAGCGGCTTTGTTACAGAAACCTACGAGCAGTACTTC
size: .; D: TRBD2; length: 17; J: TRBJ2-5; V: TRBV14; CDR3: CASSQVEREGPMETQYF; DNA: TGTGCCAGCAGCCAAGTCGAGCGGGAGGGCCCAATGGAGACCCAGTACTTC
size: .; D: .; length: 13; J: TRBJ2-3; V: TRBV12-5; CDR3: CASGLVPGNTQYF; DNA: TGTGCTAGTGGTTTGGTACCAGGGAATACGCAGTATTTT
size: .; D: .; length: 15; J: TRBJ1-5; V: TRBV5-8; CDR3: CASSLEITGNQPQHF; DNA: TGTGCCAGCAGCTTGGAGATTACAGGAAATCAGCCCCAGCATTTT
size: once; D: TRBD2; length: 14; J: TRBJ2-1; V: TRBV29-1; CDR3: CSVQTSGGLNEQFF; DNA: TGCAGCGTCCAGACTAGCGGGGGGCTCAATGAGCAGTTCTTC
size: .; D: .; length: 14; J: TRBJ1-3; V: TRBV28; CDR3: CASSFPGSGNTIYF; DNA: TGTGCCAGCAGTTTCCCAGGGTCTGGAAACACCATATATTTT
size: .; D: .; length: 15; J: TRBJ1-4; V: TRBV2; CDR3: CASRLDSSRWEKLFF; DNA: TGTGCCAGCAGGCTTGACAGTTCTCGGTGGGAAAAACTGTTTTTT
size: .; D: .; length: 16; J: TRBJ1-1; V: TRBV7-9; CDR3: CASSLASGRGGTEAFF; DNA: TGTGCCAGCAGCTTAGCGTCGGGAAGAGGGGGAACTGAAGCTTTCTTT
size: .; D: TRBD1; length: 14; J: TRBJ2-3; V: TRBV2; CDR3: CASRGTVFTDTQYF; DNA: TGTGCCAGCAGAGGGACAGTATTCACAGATACGCAGTATTTT
size: .; D: TRBD1; length: 17; J: TRBJ1-3; V: TRBV15; CDR3: CATSRSKQGPGGNTIYF; DNA: TGTGCCACCAGCAGATCGAAACAGGGGCCGGGTGGAAACACCATATATTTT
size: .; D: TRBD1; length: 18; J: TRBJ2-2; V: TRBV19; CDR3: CASSIAGQGSRDTGELFF; DNA: TGTGCCAGTAGTATAGCGGGACAGGGGTCGCGGGACACCGGGGAGCTGTTTTTT
size: few; D: TRBD1; length: 16; J: TRBJ2-5; V: TRBV5-1; CDR3: CASSWKRDRASETQYF; DNA: TGCGCCAGCAGCTGGAAGCGGGACAGGGCCTCAGAGACCCAGTACTTC
size: .; D: TRBD1; length: 16; J: TRBJ1-5; V: TRBV6-6; CDR3: CASSSTGGHSNQPQHF; DNA: TGTGCCAGCAGCTCTACAGGGGGCCATAGCAATCAGCCCCAGCATTTT
size: .; D: TRBD1; length: 14; J: TRBJ1-4; V: TRBV9; CDR3: CASSGTGENEKLFF; DNA: TGTGCCAGCAGCGGGACAGGGGAGAATGAAAAACTGTTTTTT
size: once; D: .; length: 14; J: TRBJ2-2; V: TRBV7-2; CDR3: CASSAQLVTGELFF; DNA: TGTGCCAGCAGCGCCCAACTTGTCACCGGGGAGCTGTTTTTT
size: .; D: TRBD1; length: 15; J: TRBJ1-2; V: TRBV5-1; CDR3: CASSLLGTGAYGYTF; DNA: TGCGCCAGCAGCCTCCTGGGTACAGGGGCCTATGGCTACACCTTC
size: .; D: TRBD1; length: 15; J: TRBJ1-2; V: TRBV13; CDR3: CASSLIIGGVGGYTF; DNA: TGTGCCAGCAGCTTAATTATAGGGGGCGTGGGAGGCTACACCTTC
size: few; D: .; length: 16; J: TRBJ1-5; V: TRBV19; CDR3: CASSIGGGLGSQPQHF; DNA: TGTGCCAGTAGTATTGGGGGGGGCCTTGGGTCACAGCCCCAGCATTTT
size: .; D: .; length: 14; J: TRBJ1-6; V: TRBV7-2; CDR3: CASSFLTYNSPLHF; DNA: TGTGCCAGCAGCTTTCTGACATATAATTCACCCCTCCACTTT
size: .; D: TRBD2; length: 15; J: TRBJ2-3; V: TRBV5-1; CDR3: CASSLAARSGSTQYF; DNA: TGCGCCAGCAGCTTGGCCGCACGAAGCGGGAGCACGCAGTATTTT
size: .; D: .; length: 13; J: TRBJ1-2; V: TRBV5-1; CDR3: CASSFEGDYGYTF; DNA: TGCGCCAGCAGCTTTGAGGGGGACTATGGCTACACCTTC
size: .; D: TRBD2; length: 15; J: TRBJ2-2; V: TRBV7-9; CDR3: CASVPTSGDTGELFF; DNA: TGTGCCAGCGTTCCGACTAGCGGGGACACCGGGGAGCTGTTTTTT
size: .; D: .; length: 11; J: TRBJ1-1; V: TRBV11-2; CDR3: CASSFLFRAFF; DNA: TGTGCCAGCAGCTTTTTGTTTCGGGCTTTCTTT
size: .; D: .; length: 14; J: TRBJ2-7; V: TRBV15; CDR3: CATSRDRGSYEQYF; DNA: TGTGCCACCAGCAGAGACAGGGGCTCCTACGAGCAGTACTTC
size: .; D: .; length: 17; J: TRBJ2-2; V: TRBV29-1; CDR3: CSVDQRVAGSNTGELFF; DNA: TGCAGCGTGGACCAGCGAGTTGCGGGGTCGAACACCGGGGAGCTGTTTTTT
size: .; D: .; length: 12; J: TRBJ2-3; V: TRBV29-1; CDR3: CSGRDITDTQYF; DNA: TGCAGCGGCCGGGACATCACAGATACGCAGTATTTT
size: .; D: .; length: 14; J: TRBJ1-5; V: TRBV7-9; CDR3: CASSVGRENQPQHF; DNA: TGTGCCAGCAGCGTAGGACGGGAGAATCAGCCCCAGCATTTT
size: once; D: .; length: 14; J: TRBJ2-2; V: TRBV9; CDR3: CASRGRENTGGLFF; DNA: TGTGCCAGCAGGGGAAGGGAAAACACCGGGGGGCTGTTTTTT
size: .; D: .; length: 15; J: TRBJ1-3; V: TRBV30; CDR3: CAWSRDRASGNTIYF; DNA: TGTGCCTGGAGCCGCGACAGAGCCTCTGGAAACACCATATATTTT
size: .; D: .; length: 16; J: TRBJ2-3; V: TRBV5-4; CDR3: CASSLGQGLGTDTQYF; DNA: TGTGCCAGCAGCTTGGGCCAGGGATTAGGCACAGATACGCAGTATTTT
size: .; D: .; length: 14; J: TRBJ1-2; V: TRBV19; CDR3: CASSIGPSNYGYTF; DNA: TGTGCCAGTAGTATAGGGCCGTCGAACTATGGCTACACCTTC
size: .; D: TRBD1; length: 15; J: TRBJ2-5; V: TRBV7-9; CDR3: CASSLQQGAMETQYF; DNA: TGTGCCAGCAGCTTACAACAGGGGGCGATGGAGACCCAGTACTTC
size: .; D: .; length: 15; J: TRBJ1-1; V: TRBV19; CDR3: CASLARGGANTEAFF; DNA: TGTGCCAGTCTGGCCCGGGGAGGGGCGAACACTGAAGCTTTCTTT
size: .; D: TRBD1; length: 14; J: TRBJ1-4; V: TRBV7-9; CDR3: CASSFDRGNEKLFF; DNA: TGTGCCAGCAGCTTCGACAGGGGAAATGAAAAACTGTTTTTT
size: few; D: TRBD1; length: 14; J: TRBJ1-2; V: TRBV10-2; CDR3: CASRGTGPIYGYTF; DNA: TGCGCCAGCAGGGGGACAGGGCCCATCTATGGCTACACCTTC
size: .; D: .; length: 16; J: TRBJ2-2; V: TRBV15; CDR3: CATSRDGSANTGELFF; DNA: TGTGCCACCAGCAGAGATGGAAGCGCGAACACCGGGGAGCTGTTTTTT
size: .; D: TRBD1; length: 14; J: TRBJ1-1; V: TRBV18; CDR3: CASSPPDREDEAFF; DNA: TGTGCCAGCTCACCACCGGACAGGGAAGATGAAGCTTTCTTT